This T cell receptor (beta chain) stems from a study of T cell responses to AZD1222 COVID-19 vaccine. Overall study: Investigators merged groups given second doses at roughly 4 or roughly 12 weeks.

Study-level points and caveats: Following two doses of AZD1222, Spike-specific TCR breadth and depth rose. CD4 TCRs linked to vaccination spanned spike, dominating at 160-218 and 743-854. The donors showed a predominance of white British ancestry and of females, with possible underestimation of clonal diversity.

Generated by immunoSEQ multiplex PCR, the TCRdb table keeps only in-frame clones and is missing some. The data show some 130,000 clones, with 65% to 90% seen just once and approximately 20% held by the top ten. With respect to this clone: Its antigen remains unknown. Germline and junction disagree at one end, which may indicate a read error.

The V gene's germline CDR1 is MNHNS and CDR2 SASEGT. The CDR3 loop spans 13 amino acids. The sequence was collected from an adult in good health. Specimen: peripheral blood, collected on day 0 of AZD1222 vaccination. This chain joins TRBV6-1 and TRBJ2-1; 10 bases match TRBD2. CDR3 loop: CASSEAIAGGILF. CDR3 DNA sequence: TGTGCCAGCAGTGAAGCAATAGCGGGGGGTATACTCTTC.